This section outlines one TCR beta chain sequence together with its context. Assay: immunoSEQ multiplex PCR; the TCRdb copy retains only in-frame clones and omits some. The data hold about 70,000 clones, with about 93% observed a single time. The germline CDR1 and CDR2 sequences are MNHEY and SMNVEV (reference sequence). CDR3 length: 17 residues. V dropped 5 bases and J dropped 4 bases, with 21 bases sitting between them. This entry is derived from a study of OX40 agonist ivuxolimab in advanced cancers. Study information: Allowance was made for prior anti-PD-1, anti-PD-L1 or anti-CTLA-4 therapy, and approximately 41% had some.

The TCR was taken from an adult with an advanced solid tumor such as melanoma, head and neck, liver or kidney cancer. Here the sequenced sample was CD4+ or CD8+ T cells sorted from blood, taken in a trial of the OX40 agonist ivuxolimab. The genes are TRBV27 and TRBJ1-5, with a possible D match to TRBD1 (6 bases). The CDR3 loop is CASSGSRDKDGNQPQHF. The CDR3 DNA follows: TGTGCCAGCAGTGGCTCGCGGGACAAAGACGGGAATCAGCCCCAGCATTTT.